This T cell receptor (beta chain) was observed in a study of CD8+ T cells in alopecia areata. Extracted RNA was reverse transcribed, and the resulting cDNA served as sequencing template. Assay used: immunoSEQ multiplex PCR; TCRdb lists only in-frame clones, some missing. The table shows about 180,000 clones, with approximately 62% occurring only once. CDR1 MGHDK and CDR2 SYGVNS come from the germline V gene. CDR3 size: 16 residues. V gave up 1 base and J gave up 5 bases; unmatched junction bases: 5. The receptor comes from a human donor with alopecia areata. Sequenced material: CD4+ T cells sorted from blood, taken at week 0. The chain is built from TRBV25-1 and TRBJ2-2; 9 positions match TRBD1. The CDR3 protein is CASSESRDRVTGELFF. Written as DNA, the CDR3 is TGTGCCAGCAGTGAATCGCGGGACAGGGTAACCGGGGAGCTGTTTTTT.